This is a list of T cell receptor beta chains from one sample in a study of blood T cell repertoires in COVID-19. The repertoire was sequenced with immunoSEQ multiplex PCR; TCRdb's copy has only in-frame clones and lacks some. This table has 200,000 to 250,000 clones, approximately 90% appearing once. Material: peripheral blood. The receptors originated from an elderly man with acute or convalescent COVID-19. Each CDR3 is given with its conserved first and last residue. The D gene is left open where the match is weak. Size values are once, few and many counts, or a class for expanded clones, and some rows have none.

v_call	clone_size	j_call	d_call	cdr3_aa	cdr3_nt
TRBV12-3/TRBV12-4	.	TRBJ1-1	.	CASRLAADSEAFF	TGTGCCAGCAGGCTAGCCGCGGACTCTGAAGCTTTCTTT
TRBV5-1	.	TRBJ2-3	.	CASSLAVLGGTDTQYF	TGCGCCAGCAGCTTGGCCGTTTTGGGAGGCACAGATACGCAGTATTTT
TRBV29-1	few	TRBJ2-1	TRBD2	CSVEAGLASYNEQFF	TGCAGCGTTGAAGCGGGACTAGCGTCCTACAATGAGCAGTTCTTC
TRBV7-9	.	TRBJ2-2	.	CASRPGTVNTGELFF	TGTGCCAGCAGACCGGGAACAGTGAACACCGGGGAGCTGTTTTTT
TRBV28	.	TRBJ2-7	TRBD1	CASSLRQGKYEQYF	TGTGCCAGCTCCCTAAGACAGGGAAAATACGAGCAGTACTTC
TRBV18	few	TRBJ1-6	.	CASSPSSALASSPLHF	TGTGCCAGCTCACCGTCGTCGGCCCTAGCCAGTTCACCCCTCCACTTT
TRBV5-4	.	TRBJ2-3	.	CASSLSVASTDTQYF	TGTGCCAGCAGCTTGTCGGTAGCTAGCACAGATACGCAGTATTTT
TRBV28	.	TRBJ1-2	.	CASSPGGGRNGYTF	TGTGCCAGCAGTCCTGGCGGCGGTCGAAATGGCTACACCTTC
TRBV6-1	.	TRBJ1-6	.	CASSELGANSPLHF	TGTGCCAGCAGTGAATTGGGGGCCAATTCACCCCTCCACTTT
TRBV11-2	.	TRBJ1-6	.	CASSFNRDNSPLHF	TGTGCCAGCAGCTTCAACAGGGATAATTCACCCCTCCACTTT
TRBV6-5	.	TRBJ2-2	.	CASSYTLDSRELFF	TGTGCCAGCAGTTACACCCTGGACAGCCGGGAGCTGTTTTTT
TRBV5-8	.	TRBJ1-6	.	CASRVGHHNSPLHF	TGTGCCAGCAGGGTGGGACACCATAATTCACCCCTCCACTTT
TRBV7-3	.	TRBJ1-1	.	CASSPTRPTGMNTEAFF	TGTGCCAGCAGCCCAACCAGGCCTACCGGGATGAACACTGAAGCTTTCTTT
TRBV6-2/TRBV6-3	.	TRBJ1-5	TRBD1	CASSYLGGAWDQPQHF	TGTGCCAGCAGTTACCTAGGGGGCGCGTGGGATCAGCCCCAGCATTTT
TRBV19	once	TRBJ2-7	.	CASSPPDRSYEQYF	TGTGCCAGTAGCCCCCCTGACAGATCCTACGAGCAGTACTTC
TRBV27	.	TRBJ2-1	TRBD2	CASSPPGLAGFSYNEQFF	TGTGCCAGCAGCCCCCCGGGACTAGCGGGTTTCTCCTACAATGAGCAGTTCTTC
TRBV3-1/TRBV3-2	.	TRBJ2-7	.	CASSLRQAYEQYF	TGTGCCAGCAGCCTCCGACAGGCCTACGAGCAGTACTTC
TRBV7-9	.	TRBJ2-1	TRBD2	CASSPPLGLARDNEQFF	TGTGCCAGCAGCCCTCCCCTGGGACTAGCGCGAGACAATGAGCAGTTCTTC
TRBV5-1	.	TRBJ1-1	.	CASSLAGGWNTEAFF	TGCGCCAGCAGCTTGGCGGGAGGGTGGAACACTGAAGCTTTCTTT
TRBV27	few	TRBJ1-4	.	CASSPPRDSEKLFF	TGTGCCAGCAGCCCCCCCAGGGACTCCGAAAAACTGTTTTTT
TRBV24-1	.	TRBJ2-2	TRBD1	CATSDLDRGRTPNTGELFF	TGTGCCACCAGTGATTTGGACAGGGGGCGAACCCCCAACACCGGGGAGCTGTTTTTT
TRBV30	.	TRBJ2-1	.	CAWSVGQGGYNEQFF	TGTGCCTGGAGTGTTGGCCAGGGTGGTTACAATGAGCAGTTCTTC
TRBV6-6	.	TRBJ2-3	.	CASSPGTGTDTQYF	TGTGCCAGCAGTCCCGGGACTGGCACAGATACGCAGTATTTT
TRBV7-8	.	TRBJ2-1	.	CASSFRGGETYNEQFF	TGTGCCAGCAGCTTCCGGGGAGGCGAGACCTACAATGAGCAGTTCTTC
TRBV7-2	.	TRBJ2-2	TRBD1	CASSITPGQGSPGELFF	TGTGCCAGCAGCATTACACCGGGACAGGGGAGTCCCGGGGAGCTGTTTTTT
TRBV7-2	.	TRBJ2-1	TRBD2	CASSLVASGSSSYNEQFF	TGTGCCAGCAGCTTAGTTGCTAGCGGGAGTAGTTCCTACAATGAGCAGTTCTTC
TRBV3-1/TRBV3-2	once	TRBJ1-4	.	CASSQGGPIGGEKLFF	TGTGCCAGCAGCCAAGGCGGGCCCATCGGGGGTGAAAAACTGTTTTTT
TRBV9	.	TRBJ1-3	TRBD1	CASSVTGTASSGNTIYF	TGTGCCAGCAGCGTAACCGGGACAGCCAGCTCTGGAAACACCATATATTTT
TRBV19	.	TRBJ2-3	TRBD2	CASSDGLAGADTQYF	TGTGCCAGTAGTGACGGACTAGCGGGAGCAGATACGCAGTATTTT
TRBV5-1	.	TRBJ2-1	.	CASSVSRQDNEQFF	TGCGCCAGCAGCGTAAGTAGGCAGGACAATGAGCAGTTCTTC
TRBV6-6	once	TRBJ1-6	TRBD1	CASSPQGDSPLHF	TGTGCCAGCTCCCCCCAGGGGGATTCACCCCTCCACTTT
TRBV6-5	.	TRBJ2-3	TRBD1	CASSTPGQGTDTQYF	TGTGCCAGCAGTACGCCGGGACAGGGCACAGATACGCAGTATTTT
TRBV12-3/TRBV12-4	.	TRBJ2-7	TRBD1	CASTLTGGYEQYF	TGTGCCAGCACCTTGACAGGGGGCTACGAGCAGTACTTC
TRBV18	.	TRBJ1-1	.	CASSPIKQGSTEAFF	TGTGCCAGCTCACCAATCAAGCAAGGGAGCACTGAAGCTTTCTTT
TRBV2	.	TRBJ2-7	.	CASRQGGTYEQYF	TGTGCCAGCAGACAGGGGGGGACCTACGAGCAGTACTTC
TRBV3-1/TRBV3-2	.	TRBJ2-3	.	CASSPPGFNTQYF	TGTGCCAGCAGCCCCCCGGGATTCAATACGCAGTATTTT
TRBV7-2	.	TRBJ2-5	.	CASRRPGDRETQYF	TGTGCCAGCAGACGACCGGGGGATCGGGAGACCCAGTACTTC
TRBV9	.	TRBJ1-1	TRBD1	CASSLQDRGTEAFF	TGTGCCAGCAGTTTGCAGGACAGGGGAACTGAAGCTTTCTTT
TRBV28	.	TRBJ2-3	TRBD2	CASSFWREIADTQYF	TGTGCCAGCAGTTTTTGGCGGGAGATTGCAGATACGCAGTATTTT
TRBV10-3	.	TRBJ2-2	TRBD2	CAISASGRGAGELFF	TGTGCCATCAGTGCTAGCGGGAGGGGTGCCGGGGAGCTGTTTTTT
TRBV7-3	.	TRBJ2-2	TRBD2	CASSLTGLAASNTGELFF	TGTGCCAGCAGCTTAACCGGACTAGCGGCTTCGAACACCGGGGAGCTGTTTTTT